These T cell receptor beta chains were read from a single sample in a study of immune evolution from preneoplasia to lung adenocarcinoma. TCRdb's copy holds only in-frame clones and misses some; the assay was immunoSEQ multiplex PCR. The repertoire holds approximately 10,000 clones, with around 75% as singletons. The sample consisted of FFPE minimally invasive lung adenocarcinoma tissue. Receptors originate from a donor older than 65 with lung adenocarcinoma. Each CDR3 is given with its conserved first and last residue. Fields, in order: J gene, clone size, D gene, V gene, CDR3 protein, CDR3 DNA. D genes are given only for firm matches. The size field is filled for only some rows; it gives once, few, many or a size class.

>TRBJ2-2|once|-|TRBV11-3
CASSLGGVGSMELFF
TGTGCCAGCAGCTTAGGCGGGGTCGGGAGTATGGAGCTGTTTTTT
>TRBJ2-2|-|-|TRBV6-5
CASRLGATGELFF
TGTGCCAGCAGACTAGGAGCGACCGGGGAGCTGTTTTTT
>TRBJ2-2|-|TRBD1|TRBV15
CATSYLSPGQSFSGELFF
TGTGCCACCAGTTATCTATCCCCGGGACAGTCCTTCTCCGGGGAGCTGTTTTTT
>TRBJ2-1|-|-|TRBV7-9
CASSPPRRVNEQFF
TGTGCCAGCAGCCCCCCTCGGAGGGTAAATGAGCAGTTCTTC
>TRBJ2-7|-|TRBD2|TRBV6-1
CASSWTSGDIYEQYF
TGTGCCAGCAGTTGGACTAGCGGGGACATCTACGAGCAGTACTTC
>TRBJ2-7|-|-|TRBV30
CAWSSTGGYEQYF
TGTGCCTGGAGTTCGACTGGGGGCTACGAGCAGTACTTC
>TRBJ1-5|-|-|TRBV28
CASSSEGGISNQPQHF
TGTGCCAGCAGTTCCGAGGGGGGAATTAGCAATCAGCCCCAGCATTTT
>TRBJ1-4|-|-|TRBV2
CASREGDEKLFF
TGTGCCAGCCGGGAGGGGGATGAAAAACTGTTTTTT
>TRBJ2-7|few|-|TRBV11-1
CASSADRSPSYEQYF
TGTGCCAGCAGCGCCGACAGGTCCCCCTCCTACGAGCAGTACTTC
>TRBJ2-7|-|-|TRBV5-5
CASSLAPDSSYEQYF
TGTGCCAGCAGCTTGGCACCGGACAGCTCCTACGAGCAGTACTTC
>TRBJ2-4|-|TRBD2|TRBV30
CAWRASGTNIQYF
TGTGCCTGGAGAGCTAGCGGGACAAACATTCAGTACTTC
>TRBJ1-1|-|TRBD1|TRBV5-1
CASSRTGEWNTEAFF
TGCGCCAGCAGCAGGACAGGGGAGTGGAACACTGAAGCTTTCTTT
>TRBJ1-5|-|-|TRBV7-9
CASSLKGDGQPQHF
TGTGCTAGCAGCTTAAAGGGGGACGGTCAGCCCCAGCATTTT
>TRBJ2-3|few|-|TRBV15
CATSRDPSPTDTQYF
TGTGCCACCAGCAGAGATCCGTCACCCACAGATACGCAGTATTTT
>TRBJ1-1|-|TRBD1|TRBV29-1
CSAEARGRTEAFF
TGCAGCGCCGAGGCCAGGGGGAGGACTGAAGCTTTCTTT
>TRBJ2-7|-|-|TRBV19
CASSIQVGVYEQYF
TGTGCCAGTAGTATTCAGGTAGGAGTCTACGAGCAGTACTTC
>TRBJ1-1|-|TRBD1|TRBV7-6
CASSWGQGRTEAFF
TGTGCCAGCAGCTGGGGACAGGGGCGGACTGAAGCTTTCTTT
>TRBJ2-1|-|-|TRBV15
CATSRASGPVYEQFF
TGTGCCACCAGCAGAGCGTCAGGGCCCGTGTATGAGCAGTTCTTC
>TRBJ2-5|-|TRBD1|TRBV27
CASSLSPTGGMGETQYF
TGTGCCAGCAGTTTATCCCCCACAGGGGGAATGGGGGAGACCCAGTACTTC
>TRBJ2-7|-|-|TRBV5-4
CASSLNRDPSYEQYF
TGTGCCAGCAGCCTGAACAGGGACCCTTCCTACGAGCAGTACTTC
>TRBJ1-4|-|-|TRBV4-2
CASSQEAVQEKLFF
TGTGCCAGCAGCCAAGAAGCAGTCCAGGAAAAACTGTTTTTT
>TRBJ1-4|-|-|TRBV27
CASRPNREATNEKLFF
TGTGCCAGCAGACCAAACAGGGAAGCAACTAATGAAAAACTGTTTTTT
>TRBJ1-5|-|-|TRBV28
CASSLTHQPQHF
TGTGCCAGCAGTTTAACACATCAGCCCCAGCATTTT
>TRBJ2-3|-|-|TRBV2
CASSESTDTQYF
TGTGCCAGCAGTGAATCAACAGATACGCAGTATTTT
>TRBJ2-7|-|-|TRBV9
CASSVGLTGYEQYF
TGTGCCAGCAGCGTAGGGCTAACGGGATACGAGCAGTACTTC
>TRBJ2-2|once|TRBD1|TRBV6-6
CASSWGQGNTGELFF
TGTGCCAGCAGTTGGGGACAGGGAAACACCGGGGAGCTGTTTTTT
>TRBJ2-3|-|TRBD2|TRBV29-1
CSALSGRSTDTQYF
TGCAGCGCCCTAAGCGGGAGGAGCACAGATACGCAGTATTTT
>TRBJ2-1|-|-|TRBV25-1
CASSSNNEQFF
TGTGCCAGCAGTTCGAACAATGAGCAGTTCTTC
>TRBJ2-1|-|-|TRBV11-1
CASGGGPSSYNEQFF
TGTGCCAGCGGGGGCGGGCCCAGCTCCTACAATGAGCAGTTCTTC
>TRBJ2-2|once|-|TRBV10-1
CASGWNTGELFF
TGCGCCAGCGGTTGGAACACCGGGGAGCTGTTTTTT
>TRBJ2-7|-|-|TRBV18
CASSNRDSYEQYF
TGTGCCAGCTCCAACAGAGATTCCTACGAGCAGTACTTC
>TRBJ2-7|-|-|TRBV4-2
CASSQERIGTYEQYF
TGTGCCAGCAGCCAAGAAAGGATAGGAACCTACGAGCAGTACTTC
>TRBJ2-7|once|TRBD1|TRBV6-5
CASSYSRTGNEQYF
TGTGCCAGCAGTTACTCTCGGACAGGGAACGAGCAGTACTTC
>TRBJ2-2|-|-|TRBV28
CASRDIGMTGELFF
TGTGCCAGCAGAGACATCGGGATGACCGGGGAGCTGTTTTTT
>TRBJ2-7|-|-|TRBV6-1
CASSPRQAFEQYF
TGTGCCAGCAGTCCGCGACAGGCTTTCGAGCAGTACTTC
>TRBJ1-4|-|TRBD1|TRBV28
CASSSHYRGSTNEKLFF
TGTGCCAGCAGTTCCCATTACAGGGGCTCAACTAATGAAAAACTGTTTTTT
>TRBJ2-3|-|TRBD1|TRBV28
CASSPGGVTDTQYF
TGTGCCAGCAGTCCAGGGGGTGTGACAGATACGCAGTATTTT
>TRBJ1-4|-|-|TRBV12-2
CASRKDRIGRKLFF
TGTGCAAGTCGTAAAGACCGGATTGGGAGAAAACTGTTTTTT